These T cell receptor beta chains were read from a single sample in a study of identical twins. One entry per CDR3 protein, called by TCRdb with MiXCR from the 5' RACE reads. Found here are 1.5 million to 2 million distinct CDR3 sequences, around 33% of them singletons; the top ten hold less than 0.35%. The sample was cord blood. The receptors come from a newborn girl in good health. The CDR3 runs from the conserved cysteine through the conserved F or W. D genes are given only for firm matches. Clone size is stated in some rows and not others, as once, few, many or a class when expanded.

CDR3 DNA,CDR3 protein,V gene,J gene,clone size,D gene
TGTGCCAGCAGTGAAGCGGGGCCGAGCTCCTATAATTCACCCCTCCACTTT,CASSEAGPSSYNSPLHF,TRBV6-1,TRBJ1-6,few,-
TGTGCCAGCAGCTTGGCAGTGGGGACAGGGACCTACAATGAGCAGTTCTTC,CASSLAVGTGTYNEQFF,TRBV5-5,TRBJ2-1,-,TRBD1
TGCGCCAGCAGCTCCCGGGACACTTCAGATACGCAGTATTTT,CASSSRDTSDTQYF,TRBV5-1,TRBJ2-3,few,-
TGTGCCAGCAGCCCCGTATGGGGGGGCTATTATGGCTACACCTTC,CASSPVWGGYYGYTF,TRBV6-1,TRBJ1-2,few,-
TGTGCCAGCAGTTTAACAGGAAGCGTGGCCAAAAACATTCAGTACTTC,CASSLTGSVAKNIQYF,TRBV28,TRBJ2-4,-,-
TGTTCCAGCAGGCGGACAGGGAATAGTGGCAATCAGCCCCAGCATTTT,CSSRRTGNSGNQPQHF,TRBV2,TRBJ1-5,few,TRBD1
TGCGCCAGCAGCCTTGTCCCCCCGGCCGAAGAGTTCTACGAGCAGTACTTC,CASSLVPPAEEFYEQYF,TRBV5-1,TRBJ2-7,-,-
TGCGCCAGCAGCTTGGTCAGCGGTAGCTCCTACAATGAGCAGTACTTC,CASSLVSGSSYNEQYF,TRBV5-1,TRBJ2-5,-,-
TGTGCCAGCAGCTTAGGAGAGCTCAGGGGGCTCCTAGCCAAAAACATTCAGTACTTC,CASSLGELRGLLAKNIQYF,TRBV7-9,TRBJ2-4,many,TRBD1
TGCAGTGCTAGTCCCGGACTAGCGGGACGACCCTACGAGCAGTACTTC,CSASPGLAGRPYEQYF,TRBV20-1,TRBJ2-7,-,TRBD2
TGCAGTGCTAGAGCTCGGGGGACTACCCTCTACGAGCAGTACTTC,CSARARGTTLYEQYF,TRBV20-1,TRBJ2-7,-,TRBD2
TGTGCCAGCAGCCGATTCGACAGGTCCATTAATTCACCCCTCCACTTT,CASSRFDRSINSPLHF,TRBV14,TRBJ1-6,few,-
TGTGCCAGCAGCGCCCGACAGGGTACCCTTTTTGGCTACACCTTC,CASSARQGTLFGYTF,TRBV7-2,TRBJ1-2,few,TRBD1
TGTGCCAGTGAGTCTCGCAATGAGCAGTACTTC,CASESRNEQYF,TRBV19,TRBJ2-7,-,-
TGCAGTGCTAGAGCCTCTAGCGGGCCCACACTGAATGAGCAGTTCTTC,CSARASSGPTLNEQFF,TRBV20-1,TRBJ2-1,few,TRBD2
TGTGCCAGCACCCGAACAGGACTCAACACAGATACGCAGTATTTT,CASTRTGLNTDTQYF,TRBV2,TRBJ2-3,many,-
TGCAGTGCTAAGACTCCTAACTATGGCTACACCTTC,CSAKTPNYGYTF,TRBV20-1,TRBJ1-2,few,-
TGTGCCAGCAGTTACCGGACAGGGCATCTGGGAGGCTACACCTTC,CASSYRTGHLGGYTF,TRBV27,TRBJ1-2,-,TRBD1
TGTGCCAGCAGTCCCTATAACTATGGCTACACCTTC,CASSPYNYGYTF,TRBV7-2,TRBJ1-2,many,-
TGTGCCAGCAGCCAAGTGTTGGGGAGGAACACTGAAGCTTTCTTT,CASSQVLGRNTEAFF,TRBV4-2,TRBJ1-1,-,-
TGTGCCACCAGTGATCCCGACAGGCAAGAGACCCAGTACTTC,CATSDPDRQETQYF,TRBV24-1,TRBJ2-5,many,-